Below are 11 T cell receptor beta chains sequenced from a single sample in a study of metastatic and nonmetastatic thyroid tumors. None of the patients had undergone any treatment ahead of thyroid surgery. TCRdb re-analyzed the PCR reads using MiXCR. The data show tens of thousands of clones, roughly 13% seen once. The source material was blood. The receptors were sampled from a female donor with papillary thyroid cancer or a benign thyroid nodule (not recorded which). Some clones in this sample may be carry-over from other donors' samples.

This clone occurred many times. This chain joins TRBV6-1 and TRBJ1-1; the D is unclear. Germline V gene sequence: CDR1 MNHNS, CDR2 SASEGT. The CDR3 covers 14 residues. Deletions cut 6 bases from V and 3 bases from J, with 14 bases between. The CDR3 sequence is CASSFTEGDTEAFF. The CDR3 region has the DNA TGTGCCAGCAGCTTTACAGAGGGAGACACTGAAGCTTTCTTT.

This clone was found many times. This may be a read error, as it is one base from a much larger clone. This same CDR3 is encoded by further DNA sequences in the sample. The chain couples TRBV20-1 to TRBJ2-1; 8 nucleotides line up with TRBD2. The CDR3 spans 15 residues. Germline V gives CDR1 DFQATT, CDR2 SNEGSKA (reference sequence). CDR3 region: CSAYNLAGSYNEQFF. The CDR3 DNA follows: TGCAGTGCTTATAATCTAGCGGGCTCCTACAACGAGCAGTTCTTC.

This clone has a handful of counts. This chain's CDR3 is CASSRDAGGSYEQYF. The CDR3 DNA follows: TGTGCCAGCAGTCGTGACGCGGGAGGCTCCTACGAGCAGTACTTC. This chain joins TRBV6-2 or TRBV6-3 and TRBJ2-7; TRBD2 agrees at 8 bases. CDR1 is MNHEY, CDR2 SVGEGT, per germline. The CDR3 runs 15 residues. V lost 5 bases, J lost 0 bases, and 6 bases stayed unmatched.

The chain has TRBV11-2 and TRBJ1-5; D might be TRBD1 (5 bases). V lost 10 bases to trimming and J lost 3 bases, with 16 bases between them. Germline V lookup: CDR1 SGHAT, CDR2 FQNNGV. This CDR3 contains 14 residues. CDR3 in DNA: TGTGCCAACAGACCTACAGGACCCAATCAGCCCCAGCATTTT. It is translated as CANRPTGPNQPQHF.

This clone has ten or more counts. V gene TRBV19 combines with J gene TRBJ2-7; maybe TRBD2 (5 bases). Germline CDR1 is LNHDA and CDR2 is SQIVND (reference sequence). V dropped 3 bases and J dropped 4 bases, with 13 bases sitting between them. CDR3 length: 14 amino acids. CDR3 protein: CASSIYGKKYEQYF. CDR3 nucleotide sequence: TGTGCCAGTAGTATTTACGGGAAGAAATACGAGCAGTACTTC.

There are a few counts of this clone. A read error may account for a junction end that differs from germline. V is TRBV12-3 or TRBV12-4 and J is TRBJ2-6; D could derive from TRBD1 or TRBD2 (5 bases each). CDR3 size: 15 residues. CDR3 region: CSSIRGSSVANVLTF. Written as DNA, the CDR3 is TGTTCCAGCATCCGGGGCTCCTCTGTGGCCAACGTCCTGACTTTC.

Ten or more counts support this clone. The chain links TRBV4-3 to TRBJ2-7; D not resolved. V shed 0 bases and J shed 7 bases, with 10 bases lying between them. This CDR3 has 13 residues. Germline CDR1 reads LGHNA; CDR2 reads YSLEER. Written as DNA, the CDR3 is TGCGCCAGCAGCCAAGAAAAGGGTTGGGAGCAGTACTTC. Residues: CASSQEKGWEQYF.

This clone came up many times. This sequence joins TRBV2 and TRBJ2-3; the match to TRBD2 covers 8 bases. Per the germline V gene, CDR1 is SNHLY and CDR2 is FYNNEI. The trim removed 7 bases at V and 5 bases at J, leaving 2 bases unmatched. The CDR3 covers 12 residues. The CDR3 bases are TGTGCCAGCACGGCGGGAGGAGATACGCAGTATTTT. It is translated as CASTAGGDTQYF.

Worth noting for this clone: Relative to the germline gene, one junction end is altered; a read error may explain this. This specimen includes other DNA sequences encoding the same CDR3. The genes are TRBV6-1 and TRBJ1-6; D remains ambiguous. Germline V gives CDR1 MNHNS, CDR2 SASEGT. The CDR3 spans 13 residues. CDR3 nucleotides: TGTGCGAGCAGACGCCAGACACTTATGGCCCTCCACTTT. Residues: CASRRQTLMALHF.

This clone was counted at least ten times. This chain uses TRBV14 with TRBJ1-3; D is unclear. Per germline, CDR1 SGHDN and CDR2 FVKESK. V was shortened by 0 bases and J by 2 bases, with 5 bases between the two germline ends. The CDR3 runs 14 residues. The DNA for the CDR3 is TGTGCCAGCAGCCAAGAAAAAGCTGGAAACACCATATATTTT. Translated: CASSQEKAGNTIYF. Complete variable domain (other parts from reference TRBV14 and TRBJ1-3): EAGVTQFPSHSVIEKGQTVTLRCDPISGHDNLYWYRRVMGKEIKFLLHFVKESKQDESGMPNNRFLAERTGGTYSTLKVQPAELEDSGVYFCASSQEKAGNTIYFGEGSWLTVV.

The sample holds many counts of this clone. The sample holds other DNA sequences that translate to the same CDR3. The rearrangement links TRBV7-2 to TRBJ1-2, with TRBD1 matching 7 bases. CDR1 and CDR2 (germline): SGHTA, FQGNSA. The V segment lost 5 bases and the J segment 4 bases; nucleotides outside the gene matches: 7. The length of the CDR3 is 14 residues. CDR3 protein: CASSPATGSYGYTF. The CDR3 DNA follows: TGTGCCAGCAGCCCGGCGACAGGGTCCTATGGCTACACCTTC.